The 5 T cell receptor beta chains presented below share a single source sample, sequenced in a study of control samples from healthy donors and cancer patients. TCRdb's copy holds only in-frame clones and misses some; the assay was immunoSEQ multiplex PCR. Of roughly 88,000 clones in the sample, about nine tenths were seen once. Source material: blood. The source is a woman aged 25-40 years in good health.

This rearrangement joins TRBV6-5 to TRBJ1-2; D is possibly TRBD1 (6 bases). V lost 7 bases and J lost 4, with 19 bases in between. This CDR3 is 15 amino acids long. Germline-derived CDR1 and CDR2 are MNHEY and SVGAGI. CDR3 in amino acids: CASIGQRTPSYGYTF. CDR3 nucleotides: TGTGCCAGCATCGGACAGAGGACCCCTAGCTATGGCTACACCTTC.

As DNA, the CDR3 is TGCGCCAGCAGCAAGGGGACAGGGGATCAGCCCCAGCATTTT. It yields the protein CASSKGTGDQPQHF. The rearrangement joins TRBV5-1 to TRBJ1-5; 10 bases line up with TRBD1. Trimming removed 4 bases from V and 5 bases from J; junction bases left unmatched: 3. Germline values: CDR1 SGHRS, CDR2 YFSETQ. The CDR3 consists of 14 residues.

CDR3 coding DNA: TGCGCCAGCAGCGGGTTCCGGGACAGGGAGCGTCACGAGCAGTACTTC. Translated, it gives CASSGFRDRERHEQYF. The V gene is TRBV5-1, the J gene TRBJ2-7, with 9 bases that match TRBD1. The CDR3 runs 16 residues. Germline CDR1 and CDR2: SGHRS and YFSETQ. V shed 4 bases and J 5 bases; nucleotides not matched to a gene: 13. The whole variable domain, remainder taken from reference TRBV5-1 and TRBJ2-7, is KAGVTQTPRYLIKTRGQQVTLSCSPISGHRSVSWYQQTPGQGLQFLFEYFSETQRNKGNFPGRFSGRQFSNSRSEMNVSTLELGDSALYLCASSGFRDRERHEQYFGPGTRLTVT.

The genes are TRBV5-1 and TRBJ2-3; D possibly corresponds to TRBD2 (6 bases). Germline V CDR1 and CDR2: SGHRS, YFSETQ. The CDR3 contains 14 residues. V dropped 5 bases and J dropped 1 base, with 11 bases sitting between them. CDR3 in amino acids: CASRKEGRTDTQYF. In DNA, the CDR3 is TGCGCCAGCAGGAAGGAGGGCCGCACAGATACGCAGTATTTT.

The chain links TRBV21-1 to TRBJ1-1. TRBV21-1 is designated a pseudogene. The CDR3 runs 14 residues. The DNA for the CDR3 is TGTGCCAGCAGAATTGGACGGGAGAACACTGAAGCTTTCTTT. Amino acid sequence: CASRIGRENTEAFF.